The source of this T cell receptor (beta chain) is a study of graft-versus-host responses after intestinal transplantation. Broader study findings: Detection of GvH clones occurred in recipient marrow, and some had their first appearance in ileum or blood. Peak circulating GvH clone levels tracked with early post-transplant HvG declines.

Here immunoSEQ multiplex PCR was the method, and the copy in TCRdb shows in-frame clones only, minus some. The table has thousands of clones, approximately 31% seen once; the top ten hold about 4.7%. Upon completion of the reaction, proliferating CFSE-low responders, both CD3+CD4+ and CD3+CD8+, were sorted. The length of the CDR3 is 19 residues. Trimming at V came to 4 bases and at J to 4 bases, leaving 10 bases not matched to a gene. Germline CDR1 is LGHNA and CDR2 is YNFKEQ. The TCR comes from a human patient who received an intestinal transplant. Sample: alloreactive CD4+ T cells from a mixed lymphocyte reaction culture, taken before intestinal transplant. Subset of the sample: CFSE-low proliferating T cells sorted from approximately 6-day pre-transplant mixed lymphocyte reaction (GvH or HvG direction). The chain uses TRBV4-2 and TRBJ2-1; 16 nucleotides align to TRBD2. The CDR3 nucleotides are TGTGCCAGCAGCCTTACTCCCGGGACTAGCGGGAGGGCGTACAATGAGCAGTTCTTC. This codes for CASSLTPGTSGRAYNEQFF.